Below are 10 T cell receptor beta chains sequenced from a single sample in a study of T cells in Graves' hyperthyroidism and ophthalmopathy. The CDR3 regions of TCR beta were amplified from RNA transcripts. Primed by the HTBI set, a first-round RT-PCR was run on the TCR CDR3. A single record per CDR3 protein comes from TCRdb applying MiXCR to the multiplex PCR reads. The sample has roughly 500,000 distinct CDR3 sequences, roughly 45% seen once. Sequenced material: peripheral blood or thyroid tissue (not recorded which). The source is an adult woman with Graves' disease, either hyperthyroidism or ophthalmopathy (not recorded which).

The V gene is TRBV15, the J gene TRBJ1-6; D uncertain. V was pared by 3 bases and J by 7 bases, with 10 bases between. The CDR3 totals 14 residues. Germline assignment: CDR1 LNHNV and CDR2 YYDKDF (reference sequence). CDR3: CATSSFKINSPLHF. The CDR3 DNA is TGTGCCACCAGCAGTTTTAAGATCAATTCACCCCTCCACTTT.

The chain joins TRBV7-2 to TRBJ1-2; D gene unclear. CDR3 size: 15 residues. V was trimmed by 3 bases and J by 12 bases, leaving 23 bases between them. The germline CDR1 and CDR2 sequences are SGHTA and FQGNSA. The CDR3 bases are TGTGCCAGCAGCTTGGTTGGCCTCCTTATCTCTGGAAACACCTTC. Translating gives CASSLVGLLISGNTF.

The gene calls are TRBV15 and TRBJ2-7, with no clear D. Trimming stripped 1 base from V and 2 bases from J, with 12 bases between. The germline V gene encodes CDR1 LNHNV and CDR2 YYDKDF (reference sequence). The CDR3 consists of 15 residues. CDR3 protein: CATSRGPEATYEQYF. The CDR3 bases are TGTGCCACCAGCAGAGGTCCCGAGGCAACCTACGAGCAGTACTTC.

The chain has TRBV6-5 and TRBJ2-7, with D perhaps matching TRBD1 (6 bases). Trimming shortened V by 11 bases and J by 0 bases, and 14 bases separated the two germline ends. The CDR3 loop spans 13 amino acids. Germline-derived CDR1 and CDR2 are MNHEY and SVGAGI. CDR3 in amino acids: CACTGQSSYEQYF. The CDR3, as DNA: TGTGCCTGCACAGGACAGAGCTCCTACGAGCAGTACTTC.

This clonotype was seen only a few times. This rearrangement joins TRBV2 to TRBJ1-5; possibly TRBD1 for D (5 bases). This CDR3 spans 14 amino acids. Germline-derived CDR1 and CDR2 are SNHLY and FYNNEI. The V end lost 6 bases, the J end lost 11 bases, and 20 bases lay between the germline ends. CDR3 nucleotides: TGTGCCAGCAGCCAAGAGGCTAGGGGATCGACCCAGCATTTT. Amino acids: CASSQEARGSTQHF.

The CDR3 bases are TGCGCCAGCAGCTTTGTACAGAGAGATGAAGCTTTCTTT. Residues: CASSFVQRDEAFF. The gene calls are TRBV5-1 and TRBJ1-1; the D is unclear. V was shortened by 2 bases and J by 7 bases, with 12 bases between the two germline ends. The CDR3 runs 13 residues. Germline V gene lookup returns CDR1 SGHRS and CDR2 YFSETQ.

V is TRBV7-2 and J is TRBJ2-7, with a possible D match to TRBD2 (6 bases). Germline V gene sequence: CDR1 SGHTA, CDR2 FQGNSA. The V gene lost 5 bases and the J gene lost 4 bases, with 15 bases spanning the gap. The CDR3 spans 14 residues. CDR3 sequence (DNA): TGTGCCAGCAGCCCCGTTGGGACTCCATACGAGCAGTACTTC. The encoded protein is CASSPVGTPYEQYF.

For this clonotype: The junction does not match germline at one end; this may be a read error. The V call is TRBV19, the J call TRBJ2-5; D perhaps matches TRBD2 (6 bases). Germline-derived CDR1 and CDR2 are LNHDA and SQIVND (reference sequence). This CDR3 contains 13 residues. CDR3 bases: TGTGCCAGTAGTACCGGACTACAAGAGGCCCAGTACTTC. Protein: CASSTGLQEAQYF.

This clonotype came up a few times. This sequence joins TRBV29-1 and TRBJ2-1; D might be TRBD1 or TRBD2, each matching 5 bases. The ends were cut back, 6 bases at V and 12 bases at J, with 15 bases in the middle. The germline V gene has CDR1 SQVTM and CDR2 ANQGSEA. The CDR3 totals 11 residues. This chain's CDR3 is CSVRDQSGQFF. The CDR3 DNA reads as TGCAGCGTACGGGACCAGTCGGGGCAGTTCTTC.

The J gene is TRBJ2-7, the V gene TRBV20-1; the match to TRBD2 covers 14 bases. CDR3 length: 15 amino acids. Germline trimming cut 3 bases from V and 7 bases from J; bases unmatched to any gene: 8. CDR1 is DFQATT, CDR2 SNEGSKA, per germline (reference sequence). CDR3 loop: CSARDPGTSGREQYF. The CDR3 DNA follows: TGCAGTGCTAGGGACCCCGGGACTAGCGGGAGAGAGCAGTACTTC.